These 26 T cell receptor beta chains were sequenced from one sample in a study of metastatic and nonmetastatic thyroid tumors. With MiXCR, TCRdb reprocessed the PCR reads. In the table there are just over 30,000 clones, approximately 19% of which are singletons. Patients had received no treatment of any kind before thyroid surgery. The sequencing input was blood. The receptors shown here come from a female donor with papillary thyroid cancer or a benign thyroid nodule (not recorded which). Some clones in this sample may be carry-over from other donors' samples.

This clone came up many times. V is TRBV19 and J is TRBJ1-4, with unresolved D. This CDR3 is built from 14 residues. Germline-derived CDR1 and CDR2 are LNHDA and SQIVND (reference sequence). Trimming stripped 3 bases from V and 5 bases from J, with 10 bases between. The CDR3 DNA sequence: TGTGCCAGTAGTATTGGACGGGGAAATGAAAAACTGTTTTTT. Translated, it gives CASSIGRGNEKLFF.

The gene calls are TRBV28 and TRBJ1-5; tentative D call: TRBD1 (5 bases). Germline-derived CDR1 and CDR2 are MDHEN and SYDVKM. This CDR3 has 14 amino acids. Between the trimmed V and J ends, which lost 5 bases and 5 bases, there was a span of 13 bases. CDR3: CASSLGRSHQPQHF. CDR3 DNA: TGTGCCAGCAGTCTGGGACGCAGTCATCAGCCCCAGCATTTT. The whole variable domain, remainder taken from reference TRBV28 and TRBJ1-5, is DVKVTQSSRYLVKRTGEKVFLECVQDMDHENMFWYRQDPGLGLRLIYFSYDVKMKEKGDIPEGYSVSREKKERFSLILESASTNQTSMYLCASSLGRSHQPQHFGDGTRLSIL.

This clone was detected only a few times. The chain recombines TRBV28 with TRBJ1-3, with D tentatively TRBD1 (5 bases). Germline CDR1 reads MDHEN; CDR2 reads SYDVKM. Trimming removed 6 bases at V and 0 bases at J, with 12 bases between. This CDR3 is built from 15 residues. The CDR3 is CASSPGTGSGNTIYF. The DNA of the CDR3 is TGTGCCAGCAGCCCCGGGACCGGCTCTGGAAACACCATATATTTT.

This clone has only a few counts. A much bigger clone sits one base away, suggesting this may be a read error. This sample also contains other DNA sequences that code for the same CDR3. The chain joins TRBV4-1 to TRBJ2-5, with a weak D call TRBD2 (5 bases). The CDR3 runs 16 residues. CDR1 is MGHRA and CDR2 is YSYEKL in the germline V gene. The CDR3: CASSQGWGGSEETQYF. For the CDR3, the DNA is TGCGCCAGCAGCCAAGGATGGGGTGGGAGCGAGGAGACACAGTACTTC.

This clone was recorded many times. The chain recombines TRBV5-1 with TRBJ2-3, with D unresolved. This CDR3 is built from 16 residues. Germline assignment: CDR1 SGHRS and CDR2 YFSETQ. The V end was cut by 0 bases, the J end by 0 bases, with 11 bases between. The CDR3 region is CASSLGGHPSTDTQYF. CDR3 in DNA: TGCGCCAGCAGCTTGGGAGGCCATCCTAGCACAGATACGCAGTATTTT.

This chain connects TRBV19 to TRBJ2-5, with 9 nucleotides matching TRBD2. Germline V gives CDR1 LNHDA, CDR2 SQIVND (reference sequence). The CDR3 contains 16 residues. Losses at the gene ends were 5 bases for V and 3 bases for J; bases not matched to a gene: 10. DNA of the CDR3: TGTGCCAGTAGTGAGGGTAGCGGGAGTGGAGAAGAGACCCAGTACTTC. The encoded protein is CASSEGSGSGEETQYF.

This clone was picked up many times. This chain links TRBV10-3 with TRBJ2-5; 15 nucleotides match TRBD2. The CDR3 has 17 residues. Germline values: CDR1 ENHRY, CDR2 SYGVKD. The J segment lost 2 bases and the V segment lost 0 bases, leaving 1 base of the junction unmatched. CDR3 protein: CAISESGLAGGQETQYF. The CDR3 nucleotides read TGTGCCATCAGTGAGTCCGGACTAGCGGGGGGGCAAGAGACCCAGTACTTC.

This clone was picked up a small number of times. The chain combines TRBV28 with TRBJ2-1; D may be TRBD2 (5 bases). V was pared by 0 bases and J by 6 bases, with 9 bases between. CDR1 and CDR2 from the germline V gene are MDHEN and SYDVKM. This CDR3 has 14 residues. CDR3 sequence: CASSLWAGLNEQFF. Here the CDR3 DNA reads TGTGCCAGCAGTTTATGGGCCGGACTCAATGAGCAGTTCTTC.

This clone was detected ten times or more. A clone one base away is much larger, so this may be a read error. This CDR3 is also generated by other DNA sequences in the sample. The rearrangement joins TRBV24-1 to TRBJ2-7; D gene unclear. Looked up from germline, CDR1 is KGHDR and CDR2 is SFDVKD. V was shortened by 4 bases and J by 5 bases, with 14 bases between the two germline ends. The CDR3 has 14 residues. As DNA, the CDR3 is TGTGCCACCAGTGACTTTTCGAGCTGGGACGAGCAGTACTTC. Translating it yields CATSDFSSWDEQYF.

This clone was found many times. CDR3 nucleotide sequence: TGTGCCAGCAGCGTTAGGGGATTTGACTCTGGAAACACCATATATTTT. Translating gives CASSVRGFDSGNTIYF. The chain couples TRBV9 to TRBJ1-3, with TRBD1 as a possible D gene (5 bases). CDR3 length equals 16 residues. Germline CDR1 SGDLS, CDR2 YYNGEE. The V gene lost 2 bases and the J gene lost 0 bases, with 12 bases spanning the gap.

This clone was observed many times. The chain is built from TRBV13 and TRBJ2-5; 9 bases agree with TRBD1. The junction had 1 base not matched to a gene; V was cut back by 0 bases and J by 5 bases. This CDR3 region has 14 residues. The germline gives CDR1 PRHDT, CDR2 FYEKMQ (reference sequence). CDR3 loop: CASSLGDRGETQYF. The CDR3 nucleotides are TGTGCCAGCAGCTTAGGAGACAGGGGGGAGACCCAGTACTTC.

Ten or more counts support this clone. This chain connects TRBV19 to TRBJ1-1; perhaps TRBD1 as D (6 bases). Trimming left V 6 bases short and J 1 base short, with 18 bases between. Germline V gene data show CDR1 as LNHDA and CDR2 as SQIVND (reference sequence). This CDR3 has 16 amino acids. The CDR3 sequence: CASSTPPDRTNTEAFF. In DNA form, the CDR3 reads TGTGCCAGTAGCACTCCCCCGGACAGAACGAACACTGAAGCTTTCTTT.

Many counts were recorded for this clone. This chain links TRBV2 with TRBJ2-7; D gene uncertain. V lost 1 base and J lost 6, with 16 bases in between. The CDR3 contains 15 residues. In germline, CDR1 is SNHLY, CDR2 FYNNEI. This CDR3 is CASSEVHTNQAEQYF. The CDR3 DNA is TGTGCCAGCAGTGAAGTGCACACCAACCAAGCCGAGCAGTACTTC.

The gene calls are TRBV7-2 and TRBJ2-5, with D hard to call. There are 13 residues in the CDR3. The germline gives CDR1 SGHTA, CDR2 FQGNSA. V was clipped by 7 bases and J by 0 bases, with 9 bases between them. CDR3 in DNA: TGTGCCAGCACTTTGAGCAACCAAGAGACCCAGTACTTC. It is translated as CASTLSNQETQYF. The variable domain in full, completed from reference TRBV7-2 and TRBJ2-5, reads GAGVSQSPSNKVTEKGKDVELRCDPISGHTALYWYRQSLGQGLEFLIYFQGNSAPDKSGLPSDRFSAERTGGSVSTLTIQRTQQEDSAVYLCASTLSNQETQYFGPGTRLLVL.

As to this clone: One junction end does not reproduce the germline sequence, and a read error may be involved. The DNA for the CDR3 is TGTGCCAGCAGCTTAGAGTTTGGCGGGCTCTACAATGAGCATTTTTTC. Protein: CASSLEFGGLYNEHFF. The rearrangement links TRBV11-2 to TRBJ2-1; tentatively, D is TRBD2 (5 bases). Germline V gene lookup returns CDR1 SGHAT and CDR2 FQNNGV. The CDR3 runs to 16 residues. Using reference TRBV11-2 and TRBJ2-1 for the parts outside the CDR3, the full variable domain is EAGVAQSPRYKIIEKRQSVAFWCNPISGHATLYWYQQILGQGPKLLIQFQNNGVVDDSQLPKDRFSAERLKGVDSTLKIQPAKLEDSAVYLCASSLEFGGLYNEHFFGPGTRLTVL.

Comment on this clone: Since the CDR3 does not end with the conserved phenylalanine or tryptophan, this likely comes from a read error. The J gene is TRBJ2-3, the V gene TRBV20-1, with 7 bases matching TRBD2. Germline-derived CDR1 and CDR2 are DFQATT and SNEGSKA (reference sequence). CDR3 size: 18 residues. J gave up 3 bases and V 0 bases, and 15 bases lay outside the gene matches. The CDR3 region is CSARDLPGQKGGTDTQYS. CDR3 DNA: TGCAGTGCTAGAGATCTTCCAGGGCAGAAGGGAGGGACAGATACGCAGTATTCT.

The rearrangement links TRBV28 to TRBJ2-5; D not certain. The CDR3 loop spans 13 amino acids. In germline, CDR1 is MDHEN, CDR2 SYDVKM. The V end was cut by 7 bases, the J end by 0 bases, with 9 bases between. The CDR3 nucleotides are TGTGCCAGCAATACAAACAACCAAGAGACCCAGTACTTC. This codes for CASNTNNQETQYF.

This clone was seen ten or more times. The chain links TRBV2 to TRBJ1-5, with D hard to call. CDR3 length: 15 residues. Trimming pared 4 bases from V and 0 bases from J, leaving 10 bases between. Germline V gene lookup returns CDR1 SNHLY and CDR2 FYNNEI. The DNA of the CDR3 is TGTGCCAGCAGTGTGGGCATCAATAGCAATCAGCCCCAGCATTTT. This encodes CASSVGINSNQPQHF.

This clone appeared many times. The CDR3 here is CASSFDGVNTGELFF. As DNA, the CDR3 is TGTGCCAGCAGCTTTGACGGGGTGAACACCGGGGAGCTGTTTTTT. The J gene is TRBJ2-2, the V gene TRBV7-2, with a tentative D call TRBD2 (5 bases). Germline lookup yields CDR1 SGHTA and CDR2 FQGNSA. This CDR3 is 15 amino acids long. V lost 3 bases and J lost 1, with 9 bases in between.

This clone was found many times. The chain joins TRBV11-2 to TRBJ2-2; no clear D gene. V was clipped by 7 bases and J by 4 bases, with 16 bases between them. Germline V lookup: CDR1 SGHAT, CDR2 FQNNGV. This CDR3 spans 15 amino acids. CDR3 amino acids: CASNSRVPLTGELFF. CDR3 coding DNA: TGTGCCAGCAACTCTCGTGTTCCCCTCACCGGGGAGCTGTTTTTT.

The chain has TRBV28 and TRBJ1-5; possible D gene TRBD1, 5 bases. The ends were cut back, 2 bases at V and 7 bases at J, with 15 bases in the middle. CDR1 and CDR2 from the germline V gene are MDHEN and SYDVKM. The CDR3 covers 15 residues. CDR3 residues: CASSLGGREYQPQHF. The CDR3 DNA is TGTGCCAGCAGTTTAGGCGGCAGGGAGTACCAGCCCCAGCATTTT.

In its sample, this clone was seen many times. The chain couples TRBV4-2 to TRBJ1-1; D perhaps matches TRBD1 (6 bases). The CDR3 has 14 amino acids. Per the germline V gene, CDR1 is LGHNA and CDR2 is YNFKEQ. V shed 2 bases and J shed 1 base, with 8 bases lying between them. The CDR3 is CASSQNRENTEAFF. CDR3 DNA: TGTGCCAGCAGCCAAAACAGGGAGAACACTGAAGCTTTCTTT.

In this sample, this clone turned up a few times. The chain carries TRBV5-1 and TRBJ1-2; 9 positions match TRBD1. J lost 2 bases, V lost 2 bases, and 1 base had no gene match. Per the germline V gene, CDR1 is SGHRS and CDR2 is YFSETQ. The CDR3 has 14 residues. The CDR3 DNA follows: TGCGCCAGCAGCTTTGACAGGGGGAACTATGGCTACACCTTC. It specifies CASSFDRGNYGYTF.

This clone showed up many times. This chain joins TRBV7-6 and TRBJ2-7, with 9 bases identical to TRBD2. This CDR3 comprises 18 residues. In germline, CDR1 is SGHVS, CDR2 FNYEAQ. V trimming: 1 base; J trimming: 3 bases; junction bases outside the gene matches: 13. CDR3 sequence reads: CASSLGSAGGGAFYEQYF. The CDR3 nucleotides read TGTGCCAGCAGCTTAGGGTCTGCGGGCGGGGGGGCTTTCTACGAGCAGTACTTC.

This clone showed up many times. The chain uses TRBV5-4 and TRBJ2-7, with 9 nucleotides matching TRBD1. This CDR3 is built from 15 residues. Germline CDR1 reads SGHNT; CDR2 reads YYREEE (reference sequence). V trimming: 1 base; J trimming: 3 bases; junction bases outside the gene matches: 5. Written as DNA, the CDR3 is TGTGCCAGCAGCTTGATGACAGGGGGGGACTACGAGCAGTACTTC. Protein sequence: CASSLMTGGDYEQYF.

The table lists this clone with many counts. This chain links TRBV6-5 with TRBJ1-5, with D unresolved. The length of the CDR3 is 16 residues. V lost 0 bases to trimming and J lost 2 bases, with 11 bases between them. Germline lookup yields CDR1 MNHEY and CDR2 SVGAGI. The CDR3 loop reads CASSYSWERGNQPQHF. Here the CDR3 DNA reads TGTGCCAGCAGTTACTCCTGGGAAAGGGGCAATCAGCCCCAGCATTTT.